This T cell receptor (beta chain) was observed in a study of CD8 T cells in ankylosing spondylitis. General observations from the study: Disease-linked clones bore a CD8+ phenotype, appearing relatively rarely in peripheral blood. Reactive arthritis synovial fluid and blood were previously reported to contain some motif variants. Characteristic, it appeared, of ankylosing spondylitis blood was a TCR beta motif of eight highly homologous variants. Significantly higher representation of disease-linked clones was reported for matched ankylosing spondylitis synovial fluid.

The CDR3 has 16 residues. V shed 5 bases and J shed 2 bases, with 19 bases lying between them. Germline CDR1 MNHEY, CDR2 SMNVEV (reference sequence). As for this clonotype: Its antigen is unknown.

By quantitative 5'-RACE with molecular barcodes, the TCR beta libraries were made. Via MiXCR, TCRdb re-called the 5' RACE reads, giving one row per CDR3 protein. This sample has around 140,000 distinct CDR3 sequences, with roughly 17% found just once. The TCR comes from a male donor with ankylosing spondylitis. The sequencing sample was made of blood, either unsorted or a sorted T cell fraction (not recorded which). The V and J genes are TRBV27 and TRBJ2-7; D assignment may be TRBD1 or TRBD2 (5 bases each). CDR3: CASSPAPYRDAYEQYF. In DNA form, the CDR3 reads TGTGCCAGCAGTCCCGCACCCTATAGGGACGCCTACGAGCAGTACTTC.